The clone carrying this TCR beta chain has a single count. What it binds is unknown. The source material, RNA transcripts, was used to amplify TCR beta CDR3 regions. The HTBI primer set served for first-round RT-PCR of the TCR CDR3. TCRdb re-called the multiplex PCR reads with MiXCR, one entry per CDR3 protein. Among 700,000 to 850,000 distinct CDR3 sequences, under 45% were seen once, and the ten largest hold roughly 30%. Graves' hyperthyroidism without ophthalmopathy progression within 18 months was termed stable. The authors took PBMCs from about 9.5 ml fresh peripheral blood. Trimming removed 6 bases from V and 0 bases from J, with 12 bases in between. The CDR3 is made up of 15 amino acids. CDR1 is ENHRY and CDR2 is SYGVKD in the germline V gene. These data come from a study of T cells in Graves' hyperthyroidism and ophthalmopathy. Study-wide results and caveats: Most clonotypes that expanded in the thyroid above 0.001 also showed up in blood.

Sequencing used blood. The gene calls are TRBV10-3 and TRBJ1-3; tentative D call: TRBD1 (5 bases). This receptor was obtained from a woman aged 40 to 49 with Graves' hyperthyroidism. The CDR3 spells CAISPGLSSGNTIYF. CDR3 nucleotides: TGTGCCATCAGCCCGGGGCTTAGCTCTGGAAACACCATATATTTT.